This TCR beta chain was profiled in a study of blood T cell repertoires in COVID-19. Across the whole study: Samples came from the United States, Italy and Spain, spanning acute and convalescent COVID-19. The analysed material was cDNA or gDNA that came from T cells, B-cell-depleted T cells, or PBMCs.

Germline V lookup: CDR1 MDHEN, CDR2 SYDVKM. There are 14 residues in the CDR3. Trimming took off 7 bases at V and 5 bases at J, with 15 bases between the two ends. As processed by the authors: It was from reference gene primer amplification that nucleated cell counts were estimated. The repertoire was sequenced with immunoSEQ multiplex PCR; TCRdb's copy has only in-frame clones and lacks some. V, J and clone size reflect that table, while D and trimming were determined from the DNA. The profile shows about 68,000 clones, 86% of them singletons. This sequence originates from a man aged 25 to 40 with acute or convalescent COVID-19. The gene calls are TRBV28 and TRBJ1-5, with D hard to call. Input material: peripheral blood. CDR3 bases: TGTGCCAGCACTCCCCTCTCAGGATATCAGCCCCAGCATTTT. Translated, it gives CASTPLSGYQPQHF.